Reported below is one TCR beta chain. The antigen is not known. The sample is drawn from a study of cytomegalovirus exposure and HLA in healthy donors. Regarding the study as a whole: V- and J-gene trimming of TCR beta was linked (in a later analysis) to a missense DCLRE1C variant. Many donors carried some public TCRs, although rarity characterized most TCR sequences. Reports credit the classifier with highly specific, highly sensitive diagnosis of cytomegalovirus status. The listing of 150 to 200 TCR beta chains classed them as cytomegalovirus-associated.

It was with 60 Vbeta and 13 Jbeta primers that the PCR ran. Generated by immunoSEQ multiplex PCR, the TCRdb table keeps only in-frame clones and is missing some. The sample lists approximately 140,000 clones, 65% to 85% occurring once. The trim removed 7 bases at V and 5 bases at J, leaving 7 bases unmatched. The CDR3 has 13 residues. The germline CDR1 and CDR2 sequences are MDHEN and SYDVKM. The clonotype originates from a male donor in good health and CMV-seronegative. Specimen: PBMCs. V gene TRBV28 combines with J gene TRBJ1-1, with 7 bases fitting TRBD1. The CDR3 nucleotides read TGTGCCAGCATACTCAGGGGGTTGACTGAAGCTTTCTTT. As protein: CASILRGLTEAFF.